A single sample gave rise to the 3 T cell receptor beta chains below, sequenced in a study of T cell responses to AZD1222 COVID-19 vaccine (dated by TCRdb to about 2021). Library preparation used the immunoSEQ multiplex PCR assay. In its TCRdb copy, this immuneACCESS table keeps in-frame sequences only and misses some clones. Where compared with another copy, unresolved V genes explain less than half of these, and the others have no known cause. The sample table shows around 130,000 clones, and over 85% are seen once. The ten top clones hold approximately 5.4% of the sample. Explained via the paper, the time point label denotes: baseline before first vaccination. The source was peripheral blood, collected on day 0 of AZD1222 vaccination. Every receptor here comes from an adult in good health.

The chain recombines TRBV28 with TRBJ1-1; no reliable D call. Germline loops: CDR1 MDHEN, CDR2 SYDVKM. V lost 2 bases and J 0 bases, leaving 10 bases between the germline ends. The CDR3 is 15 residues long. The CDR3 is CASSLVVGMNTEAFF. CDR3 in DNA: TGTGCCAGCAGTTTAGTGGTGGGGATGAACACTGAAGCTTTCTTT.

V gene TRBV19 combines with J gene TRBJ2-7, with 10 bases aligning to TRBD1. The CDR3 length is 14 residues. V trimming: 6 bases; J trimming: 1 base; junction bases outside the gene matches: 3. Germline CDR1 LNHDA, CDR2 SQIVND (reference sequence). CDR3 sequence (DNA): TGTGCCAGTAGACGGACAGGGGGTTCCTACGAGCAGTACTTC. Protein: CASRRTGGSYEQYF.

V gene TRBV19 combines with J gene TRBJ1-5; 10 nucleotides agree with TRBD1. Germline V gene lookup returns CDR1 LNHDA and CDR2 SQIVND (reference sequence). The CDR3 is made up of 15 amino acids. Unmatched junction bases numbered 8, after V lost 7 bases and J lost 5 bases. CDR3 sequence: CASTHLGTGDQPQHF. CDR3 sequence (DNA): TGTGCCAGTACCCATCTCGGGACAGGGGATCAGCCCCAGCATTTT.